This T cell receptor beta chain was sequenced for a study of shared clonotypes between healthy human individuals (dated by TCRdb to the early 2020s). About the full investigation: The cohort included three men and a couple of women between 18 and 49 years of age. Blood TCR repertoires of five healthy adults were deeply sequenced to estimate repertoire size and the extent of clonotype sharing between individuals. To increase sequencing depth and limit assay-specific biases, different laboratories used diverse techniques to prepare libraries and sequence TCR repertoires. For each donor, three plates each were used for CD4 naive and CD4 memory, two plates were used for CD8 naive, and one plate was used for CD8 memory. Per donor, leukapheresis produced somewhere between about 0.85 and 10 billion PBMCs. Broad study findings and their caveats: Based on pairwise subsampling, the degree of clonotype sharing among donors was expected to be affected by sequencing depth. Compared with non-shared clonotypes, clonotypes shared by all four sorted-subset donors had higher generation probabilities. Incomplete sequencing was indicated by rarefaction of sorted-subset datasets, despite the large sequencing depth. Naive subsets generally had larger estimated clonotype richness than memory subsets. Across several donors, about 5.2% of naive CD4, roughly 3.5% of naive CD8, about 2% of memory CD4, and about 0.4% of memory CD8 clonotypes were shared. The small number of donors limited the genetic and exposure-history diversity represented. Sampling was restricted to blood, and TCR repertoires in tissues likely differ from the TCR repertoires found in blood.

Using the deep immunoSEQ assay, TCR CDR3 regions were amplified from genomic DNA by multiplex PCR. For each cell subset, the extracted genomic DNA was distributed evenly across all wells of several immunoSEQ 96-well plates, and each plate served as one replicate. Each replicate PCR for sorted subsets received 200 ng genomic DNA, equal to tens of thousands of T cell genomes. Purified libraries were quantified with a Qubit 3.0 fluorometer, sized on a Bioanalyzer 2100, and re-quantified with the KAPA Library Quantification kit. Every immunoSEQ 96-well plate was sequenced on a dedicated single-read 150-cycle Illumina NextSeq 550 flow cell. For the original study's pipeline: Because the immunoSEQ output included only junctional sequences and no quality scores, the filtering could not be the same as the filtering used for full-length reads. Sequences were annotated with PyIR, a Python wrapper for IgBLAST v1.9, using IMGT germline references to assign V/J genes and CDR3. Reads with weak V/J assignments (E-value above 1e-6), missing CDR3, stop codons, out-of-frame junctions, or ambiguous translated residues were removed. A V3J clonotype was defined by an identical inferred V gene, J gene, and CDR3 amino acid sequence. The percentage overlap between two repertoires was calculated by dividing the number of shared unique clonotypes by the size of the smaller repertoire. Richness of each repertoire was evaluated using RTK rarefaction, the Chao1 estimator, and Recon v2.1 estimates of unobserved clonotypes. For all TCRbeta clonotypes obtained by the gDNA method from four donors, generation probabilities were computed with OLGA. The clones in this table, taken by TCRdb from immuneACCESS, are in-frame only. Not every clone is retained; where verified, under half of the shortfall comes from an unresolved V gene, and the cause of the rest is unknown. The D gene and trimming were derived from the DNA, and the V and J assignments and clone size from that table. Here the sample has about 2.3 million clones; around 90% occur a single time. Roughly 0.34% of the sample is in the top ten clones.

The donors were healthy, HIV-negative adults with no recently reported acute infections or vaccinations. Every donor was a Caucasian adult living in Nashville, Tennessee, USA. CD4+ T cells were enriched by magnetic negative selection, after which naive cells were positively selected on CD45RA and the negative fraction was taken as the memory subset. After blood collection by leukapheresis, PBMCs were isolated using Ficoll-Histopaque density gradient centrifugation and then cryopreserved in the vapor phase of liquid nitrogen. Analytical flow cytometry was used to check the purity and quantity of every magnetically sorted T cell population. From each sorted fraction, genomic DNA was isolated and quantified by UV absorbance on a Nanodrop 2000c. Measured from the cysteine to the phenylalanine, the CDR3 is 15 residues long. CDR3 DNA is the only sequence kept; it has 45 bases, read in frame from the first base. Sequences SQVTM (CDR1) and ANQGSEA (CDR2) are obtained from the germline V gene. Unmatched junction bases come to 14, with V trimmed by 5 bases and J by 5 bases.

With respect to this clone: Its antigen remains undetermined. Base qualities are missing; no much larger clone stands one base away.

The clonotype was recovered from a man between 18 and 29 years old in good health. Some clones in this sample may be carry-over from other donors' samples. Material: naive CD4+ T cells from PBMCs. The intended sense of this specimen's cell subset or site label: CD45RA+ positively selected. The rearrangement combines TRBV29-1 with TRBJ2-5; 7 nucleotides in the junction match TRBD2. The DNA reads TGCAGCGTTCGCCTTCGGTACGGACTAGAGGAGACCCAGTACTTC. Translated, this is CSVRLRYGLEETQYF.